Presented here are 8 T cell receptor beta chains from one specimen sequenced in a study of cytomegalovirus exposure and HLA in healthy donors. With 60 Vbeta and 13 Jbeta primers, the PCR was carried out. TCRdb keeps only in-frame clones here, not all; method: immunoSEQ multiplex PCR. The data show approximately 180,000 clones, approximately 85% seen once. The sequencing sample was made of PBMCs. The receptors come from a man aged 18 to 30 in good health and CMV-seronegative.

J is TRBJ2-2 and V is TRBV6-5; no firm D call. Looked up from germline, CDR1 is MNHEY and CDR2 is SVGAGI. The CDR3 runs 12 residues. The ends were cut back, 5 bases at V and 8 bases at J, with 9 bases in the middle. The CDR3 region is CASSRVPGELFF. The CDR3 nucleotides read TGTGCCAGCAGTCGGGTACCTGGGGAGCTGTTTTTT.

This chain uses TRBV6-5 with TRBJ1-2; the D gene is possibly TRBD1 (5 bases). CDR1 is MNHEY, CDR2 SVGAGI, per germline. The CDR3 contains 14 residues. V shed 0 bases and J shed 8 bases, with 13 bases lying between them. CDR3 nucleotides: TGTGCCAGCAGTTACTCGACCTTCGGGGGAGGCTACACCTTC. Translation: CASSYSTFGGGYTF.

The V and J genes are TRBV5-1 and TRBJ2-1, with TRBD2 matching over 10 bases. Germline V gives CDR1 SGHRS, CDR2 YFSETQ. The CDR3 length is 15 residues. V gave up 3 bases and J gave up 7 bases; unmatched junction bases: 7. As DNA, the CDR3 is TGCGCCAGCAGCTGGACGGGACTAGCGACGAATGAGCAGTTCTTC. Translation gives CASSWTGLATNEQFF.

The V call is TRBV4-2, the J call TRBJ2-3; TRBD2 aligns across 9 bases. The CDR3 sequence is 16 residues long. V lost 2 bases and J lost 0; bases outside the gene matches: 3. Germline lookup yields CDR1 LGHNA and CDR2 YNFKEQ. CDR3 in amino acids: CASSQRLAESTDTQYF. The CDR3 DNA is TGTGCCAGCAGCCAACGACTAGCGGAAAGCACAGATACGCAGTATTTT.

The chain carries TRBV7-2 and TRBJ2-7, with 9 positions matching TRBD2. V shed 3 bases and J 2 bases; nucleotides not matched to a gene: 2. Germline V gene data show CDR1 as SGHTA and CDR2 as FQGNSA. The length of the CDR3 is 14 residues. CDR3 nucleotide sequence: TGTGCCAGCAGCTTGCGGGAGGGGGCCTACGAGCAGTACTTC. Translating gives CASSLREGAYEQYF.

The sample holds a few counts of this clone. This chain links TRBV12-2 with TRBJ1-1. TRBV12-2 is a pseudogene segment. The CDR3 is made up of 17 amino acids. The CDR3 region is CASRLGEAGWLGTEAFF. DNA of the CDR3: TGTGCAAGTCGCTTAGGGGAGGCAGGGTGGCTTGGCACTGAAGCTTTCTTT.

CDR3 protein: CASTPAGALSGELFF. The CDR3 bases are TGTGCCAGTACCCCAGCGGGAGCCCTATCCGGGGAGCTGTTTTTT. The V gene is TRBV19, the J gene TRBJ2-2; 8 bases line up with TRBD2. Looked up from germline, CDR1 is LNHDA and CDR2 is SQIVND (reference sequence). Trimming cost V 7 bases and J 6 bases; bases outside gene matches: 10. This CDR3 is 15 amino acids long.

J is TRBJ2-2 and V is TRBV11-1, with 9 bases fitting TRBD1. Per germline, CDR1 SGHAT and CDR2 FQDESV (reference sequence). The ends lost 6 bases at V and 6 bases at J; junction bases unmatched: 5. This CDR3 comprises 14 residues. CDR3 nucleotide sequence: TGTGCCAGCAGGAGACAGGGGGGTGCCGGGGAGCTGTTTTTT. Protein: CASRRQGGAGELFF. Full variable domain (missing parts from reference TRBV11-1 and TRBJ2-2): EAEVAQSPRYKITEKSQAVAFWCDPISGHATLYWYRQILGQGPELLVQFQDESVVDDSQLPKDRFSAERLKGVDSTLKIQPAELGDSAMYLCASRRQGGAGELFFGEGSRLTVL.